One and the same sample provided the 26 T cell receptor beta chains below, sequenced in a study of blood T cell repertoires in COVID-19. Using immunoSEQ multiplex PCR, the repertoire was profiled, and TCRdb retains in-frame clones only, with some absent. The sample holds roughly 300,000 clones; roughly 86% are singletons and the top ten take roughly 5%. Sequenced sample: PBMCs or T cells enriched from blood (not recorded which). The receptors here all came from a woman between 25 and 40 years old who had recovered from COVID-19.

CDR3 region: CASTLIAGGRTGELFF. The CDR3 DNA reads TGCGCCAGCACCCTAATAGCGGGGGGGCGCACCGGGGAGCTGTTTTTT. This rearrangement joins TRBV10-2 to TRBJ2-2, with 11 bases lining up with TRBD2. Germline CDR1 and CDR2: WSHSY and SAAADI. Losses at the gene ends were 7 bases for V and 4 bases for J; bases not matched to a gene: 8. This CDR3 spans 16 amino acids.

The chain links TRBV5-4 to TRBJ2-3; 10 nucleotides match TRBD2. CDR3 length: 15 amino acids. V dropped 3 bases and J dropped 4; count of bases not matched to a gene: 5. The germline V gene encodes CDR1 SGHNT and CDR2 YYREEE (reference sequence). CDR3 nucleotide sequence: TGTGCCAGCAGCTGGTCAGCGGGGGGGTCAGATACGCAGTATTTT. Translated, it gives CASSWSAGGSDTQYF.

The V gene is TRBV7-9, the J gene TRBJ2-5, with D unresolved. V was cut by 4 bases and J by 4 bases, with 4 bases left in between. CDR3 length equals 11 residues. CDR1 SEHNR and CDR2 FQNEAQ come from the germline V gene (reference sequence). The CDR3 protein is CASSSLETQYF. CDR3 coding DNA: TGTGCCAGCAGCTCTTTAGAGACCCAGTACTTC. Together with reference TRBV7-9 and TRBJ2-5, the CDR3 gives the full variable domain: DTGVSQNPRHKITKRGQNVTFRCDPISEHNRLYWYRQTLGQGPEFLTYFQNEAQLEKSRLLSDRFSAERPKGSFSTLEIQRTEQGDSAMYLCASSSLETQYFGPGTRLLVL.

The chain combines TRBV7-3 with TRBJ2-2; a weak D match, TRBD1 (6 bases). Germline V gives CDR1 SGHTA, CDR2 FQGTGA. This CDR3 region has 14 residues. Trimming stripped 4 bases from V and 4 bases from J, with 10 bases between. This CDR3 reads CASSSGVTTGELFF. DNA for the CDR3: TGTGCCAGCAGCTCAGGGGTTACCACCGGGGAGCTGTTTTTT.

The rearrangement uses TRBV30 and TRBJ1-5, with TRBD1 matching over 8 bases. Germline V gene data show CDR1 as GTSNPN and CDR2 as SVGIG (reference sequence). V trimming: 5 bases; J trimming: 6 bases; junction bases outside the gene matches: 6. The CDR3 runs 13 residues. The CDR3 region is CAWSTGASQPQHF. CDR3 sequence (DNA): TGTGCCTGGTCGACAGGGGCAAGTCAGCCCCAGCATTTT.

The chain employs TRBV2 and TRBJ1-1, with a tentative D call TRBD1 (6 bases). CDR3 length equals 13 residues. V lost 8 bases and J lost 8, with 18 bases in between. The germline gives CDR1 SNHLY, CDR2 FYNNEI. CDR3 residues: CASGMAEGEEAFF. In nucleotides, the CDR3 is TGTGCCAGCGGTATGGCAGAGGGGGAGGAAGCTTTCTTT.

This clone has more than one count but fewer than ten. The chain couples TRBV6-6 to TRBJ1-1, with 10 bases that match TRBD1. The germline V gene encodes CDR1 MNHNY and CDR2 SVGAGI (reference sequence). After removal of 0 bases from V and 4 bases from J, the junction contained 2 bases not matched to a gene. CDR3 length: 15 amino acids. CDR3 in amino acids: CASSYSGQGPTEAFF. CDR3 bases: TGTGCCAGCAGTTACTCGGGACAGGGGCCCACTGAAGCTTTCTTT.

The CDR3 loop reads CASSQDWAGGLYEQYF. The CDR3 coding sequence is TGTGCCAGCAGCCAAGACTGGGCGGGGGGGCTGTACGAGCAGTACTTC. V is TRBV3-1 (or the pseudogene TRBV3-2) and J is TRBJ2-7; 9 bases fit TRBD2. Trimming removed 0 bases from V and 4 bases from J; junction bases left unmatched: 7. This CDR3 spans 16 amino acids. CDR1 and CDR2 (germline): LGHDT, YNNKEL (reference sequence).

The chain links TRBV5-1 to TRBJ2-5; 8 nucleotides align to TRBD2. From germline, CDR1 is SGHRS and CDR2 YFSETQ. This CDR3 contains 15 residues. The V gene end was trimmed by 7 bases and the J gene end by 0 bases; junction bases not matched to a gene: 8. DNA of the CDR3: TGCGCCAGCTCAAACCCGGGGGGGAACCAAGAGACCCAGTACTTC. Its protein is CASSNPGGNQETQYF.

This clone was found once. This chain links TRBV7-3 with TRBJ2-6; 10 nucleotides align to TRBD1. There are 19 residues in the CDR3. V lost 8 bases to trimming and J lost 1 base; unmatched junction nucleotides: 14. CDR1 is SGHTA, CDR2 FQGTGA, per germline. The CDR3: CASAYGPGQGSSGANVLTF. The CDR3 DNA reads as TGTGCCAGCGCATACGGACCGGGACAGGGGTCGTCTGGGGCCAACGTCCTGACTTTC.

This sequence joins TRBV4-1 and TRBJ1-1; D not resolved. V dropped 0 bases and J dropped 8 bases, with 10 bases sitting between them. Germline CDR1 is MGHRA and CDR2 is YSYEKL. The CDR3 totals 13 residues. This CDR3 reads CASSQEVWREAFF. CDR3 coding DNA: TGCGCCAGCAGCCAAGAGGTGTGGAGGGAAGCTTTCTTT.

This clone occurred once. The V gene is TRBV7-9, the J gene TRBJ2-2; D gene uncertain. Trimming left V 4 bases short and J 2 bases short, with 5 bases between. Germline CDR1 and CDR2: SEHNR and FQNEAQ (reference sequence). The length of the CDR3 is 13 residues. In DNA form, the CDR3 reads TGTGCCAGCAGCTCTCCCAACACCGGGGAGCTGTTTTTT. Its translation: CASSSPNTGELFF. The full variable domain, with the rest looked up from reference TRBV7-9 and TRBJ2-2, is DTGVSQNPRHKITKRGQNVTFRCDPISEHNRLYWYRQTLGQGPEFLTYFQNEAQLEKSRLLSDRFSAERPKGSFSTLEIQRTEQGDSAMYLCASSSPNTGELFFGEGSRLTVL.

J is TRBJ2-3 and V is TRBV9; no clear D. The CDR3 is 13 amino acids. From germline, CDR1 is SGDLS and CDR2 YYNGEE. With 3 bases removed from V and 6 bases from J, the gap between germline ends came to 11 bases. For the CDR3, the DNA is TGTGCCAGCAGCGGGGCCCCCTCTGATACGCAGTATTTT. Translation gives CASSGAPSDTQYF.

This chain links TRBV18 with TRBJ2-3; TRBD1 is a possible D gene (5 bases). The CDR3 is 17 residues long. V was shortened by 0 bases and J by 3 bases, with 16 bases between the two germline ends. The germline V gene encodes CDR1 KGHSH and CDR2 LQKENI. Written as DNA, the CDR3 is TGTGCCAGCTCACCACCGGGAAGGGGTAGTCCTACAGATACGCAGTATTTT. This gives the protein CASSPPGRGSPTDTQYF.

The V call is TRBV4-2, the J call TRBJ2-7, with a possible D match to TRBD2 (7 bases). Deletions cut 8 bases from V and 7 bases from J, with 21 bases between. The CDR3 totals 14 residues. CDR1 is LGHNA, CDR2 YNFKEQ, per germline. CDR3 sequence (DNA): TGTGCCAGCGCACCCGCTGGGGGGGCCGGGGAGCAGTACTTC. Its protein product is CASAPAGGAGEQYF.

J is TRBJ1-5 and V is TRBV4-1, with a weak D call TRBD1 (6 bases). The V end was cut by 2 bases, the J end by 4 bases, with 21 bases between. Per germline, CDR1 MGHRA and CDR2 YSYEKL. CDR3 length: 18 amino acids. The DNA for the CDR3 is TGCGCCAGCAGCCAACAATATCCCCAGAGGGACACTAATCAGCCCCAGCATTTT. Its translation: CASSQQYPQRDTNQPQHF.

This rearrangement joins TRBV4-2 to TRBJ1-4; D is possibly TRBD1 (5 bases). There are 15 residues in the CDR3. Trimming stripped 0 bases from V and 5 bases from J, with 10 bases between. The germline V gene has CDR1 LGHNA and CDR2 YNFKEQ. The CDR3 nucleotides read TGTGCCAGCAGCCAAGAGTGGGAGGGGAATGAAAAACTGTTTTTT. Translated, it gives CASSQEWEGNEKLFF.

The chain is built from TRBV3-1 (or the pseudogene TRBV3-2) and TRBJ2-3; TRBD2 matches at 7 bases. Germline CDR1 LGHDT, CDR2 YNNKEL (reference sequence). With 10 bases clipped from V and 0 bases from J, the junction kept 7 bases outside the gene matches. This CDR3 is 14 amino acids long. CDR3 in DNA: TGTGCCACAGTAAGGGGAGGGAGCACAGATACGCAGTATTTT. This encodes CATVRGGSTDTQYF.

This clone was found once. The CDR3 loop is CASSLVAGQGYEQYF. CDR3 nucleotides: TGTGCCAGCAGCTTAGTTGCGGGACAGGGGTACGAGCAGTACTTC. V gene TRBV7-2 combines with J gene TRBJ2-7; TRBD1 aligns across 10 bases. Trimming took 1 base from V and 4 from J; bases not matched to a gene: 4. This CDR3 has 15 amino acids. From germline, CDR1 is SGHTA and CDR2 FQGNSA. Drawing the rest from reference TRBV7-2 and TRBJ2-7, the complete variable domain is GAGVSQSPSNKVTEKGKDVELRCDPISGHTALYWYRQSLGQGLEFLIYFQGNSAPDKSGLPSDRFSAERTGGSVSTLTIQRTQQEDSAVYLCASSLVAGQGYEQYFGPGTRLTVT.

This clone was seen just once. The chain carries TRBV5-4 and TRBJ1-2; D gene uncertain. This CDR3 spans 15 amino acids. The V gene's germline CDR1 is SGHNT and CDR2 YYREEE (reference sequence). Deletions cut 1 base from V and 4 bases from J, with 14 bases between. The CDR3 DNA follows: TGTGCCAGCAGCTTGACCCCAGGAAAGCTCTATGGCTACACCTTC. Translating it yields CASSLTPGKLYGYTF.

This chain uses TRBV6-5 with TRBJ2-7; D is possibly TRBD1 (7 bases). The germline V gene has CDR1 MNHEY and CDR2 SVGAGI. The CDR3 length is 15 residues. V gave up 5 bases and J gave up 4 bases, with 18 bases separating them. The CDR3 DNA is TGTGCCAGCAGTATTGATCAGGGGGACTGGTACGAGCAGTACTTC. This codes for CASSIDQGDWYEQYF.

The rearrangement uses TRBV15 and TRBJ2-1; 10 nucleotides line up with TRBD2. This CDR3 has 17 residues. J gave up 7 bases and V 0 bases, and 9 bases lay outside the gene matches. Looked up from germline, CDR1 is LNHNV and CDR2 is YYDKDF (reference sequence). CDR3 in amino acids: CATSRDHLSGGSNEQFF. CDR3 nucleotides: TGTGCCACCAGCAGAGACCACCTTAGCGGGGGGAGTAATGAGCAGTTCTTC. The full variable domain, completed using reference TRBV15 and TRBJ2-1, is DAMVIQNPRYQVTQFGKPVTLSCSQTLNHNVMYWYQQKSSQAPKLLFHYYDKDFNNEADTPDNFQSRRPNTSFCFLDIRSPGLGDTAMYLCATSRDHLSGGSNEQFFGPGTRLTVL.

J is TRBJ1-2 and V is TRBV5-8, with 8 bases that match TRBD1. The germline gives CDR1 SGHTS, CDR2 YDEGEE. V lost 0 bases and J lost 2; bases outside the gene matches: 6. The length of the CDR3 is 16 residues. CDR3 coding DNA: TGTGCCAGCAGCTTGGCCCGGACAGGGCCCAACTATGGCTACACCTTC. Protein: CASSLARTGPNYGYTF.

The chain employs TRBV19 and TRBJ2-1, with 9 bases identical to TRBD2. Germline V gene lookup returns CDR1 LNHDA and CDR2 SQIVND (reference sequence). V gave up 7 bases and J gave up 2 bases; unmatched junction bases: 3. This CDR3 has 14 residues. CDR3 sequence: CASTERGAYNEQFF. The DNA of the CDR3 is TGTGCCAGTACTGAGCGGGGGGCCTACAATGAGCAGTTCTTC. Looking up the rest from reference TRBV19 and TRBJ2-1 gives the full variable domain: DGGITQSPKYLFRKEGQNVTLSCEQNLNHDAMYWYRQDPGQGLRLIYYSQIVNDFQKGDIAEGYSVSREKKESFPLTVTSAQKNPTAFYLCASTERGAYNEQFFGPGTRLTVL.

CDR3 bases: TGTGCCAGCACCAGACTAAATGGCTACACCTTC. This sequence encodes CASTRLNGYTF. This chain links TRBV12-3 or TRBV12-4 with TRBJ1-2; D gene uncertain. V lost 7 bases and J 6 bases, leaving 9 bases between the germline ends. The CDR3 has 11 residues.

The chain employs TRBV28 and TRBJ1-4; D not certain. The germline gives CDR1 MDHEN, CDR2 SYDVKM. This CDR3 region has 17 residues. Trimming removed 5 bases at V and 0 bases at J, with 16 bases between. In DNA form, the CDR3 reads TGTGCCAGCAGTGTTCCGGGATGGTCCTCAACTAATGAAAAACTGTTTTTT. Its protein product is CASSVPGWSSTNEKLFF.